These T cell receptor beta chains were read from a single sample in a study of blood T cell repertoires in COVID-19. Profiling relied on immunoSEQ multiplex PCR, and the TCRdb table lists in-frame clones only, not all of them. The data contain more than 250,000 clones, 92% of them seen just once; the ten biggest clones take up approximately 18%. Sequenced sample: PBMCs or T cells enriched from blood (not recorded which). Every receptor here comes from a woman between 25 and 40 years old who had recovered from COVID-19. CDR3s include the opening cysteine and the closing phenylalanine or tryptophan. D genes are given only for firm matches. A clone size is listed for some rows: how often the clone was seen (once, few, many), or a class if it is expanded.

cdr3_length clone_size j_call d_call v_call cdr3_nt cdr3_aa
16 . TRBJ2-7 TRBD2 TRBV7-2 TGTGCCAGCAGCTCGAACTACGGTAGCGGGATCTACGAGCAGTACTTC CASSSNYGSGIYEQYF
14 . TRBJ1-2 . TRBV7-2 TGTGCCAGCAGCTTATCTACAGGGTCGGATGGCTACACCTTC CASSLSTGSDGYTF
14 . TRBJ1-2 . TRBV4-2 TGTGCCAGCAGCCAAGATACCACAGGGAGTGGCTACACCTTC CASSQDTTGSGYTF
14 . TRBJ2-3 TRBD1 TRBV11-2 TGTGCCAGCAGCTTATTCAGGGGGCCGGATACGCAGTATTTT CASSLFRGPDTQYF
15 once TRBJ1-5 TRBD1 TRBV6-2/TRBV6-3 TGTGCCAGCAGCACGGGACAGGGGAGCAATCAGCCCCAGCATTTT CASSTGQGSNQPQHF
13 . TRBJ1-5 . TRBV28 TGTGCCAGCAGAAGACAGGCTAGGCAGCCCCAGCATTTT CASRRQARQPQHF
15 . TRBJ1-2 . TRBV5-1 TGCGCCAGCAGCCAGGGGCAGGGACAATGGGGTGGCTACACCTTC CASSQGQGQWGGYTF
13 . TRBJ1-2 . TRBV7-8 TGTGCCAGCAGCGGTGACAGGTCGGATGGCTACACCTTC CASSGDRSDGYTF
12 . TRBJ2-3 . TRBV3-1/TRBV3-2 TGTGCCAGTCGTCGGGAAGCTGAGAAGCAGTATTTT CASRREAEKQYF
14 . TRBJ1-1 . TRBV11-2 TGTGCCAGCAGCTTAGCCCTCGGGGGAACTGAAGCTTTCTTT CASSLALGGTEAFF
15 . TRBJ2-1 TRBD2 TRBV27 TGTGCCAGCAGTTCCCGCGGCGGGGGGCGCGATGAGCAGTTCTTC CASSSRGGGRDEQFF
20 . TRBJ2-7 TRBD2 TRBV28 TGTGCCAACCTAGGGACTAGCGGGAGGTACGCCCCCAGTCATTATTACGAGCAGTACTTC CANLGTSGRYAPSHYYEQYF
17 . TRBJ2-2 TRBD1 TRBV18 TGTGCCAGCTCACCACCCTACGGACAGGGACAGACCGGGGAGCTGTTTTTT CASSPPYGQGQTGELFF
15 . TRBJ2-3 TRBD2 TRBV11-3 TGTGCCAGCAGCCTCGGGAGGAGTAGCACAGATACGCAGTATTTT CASSLGRSSTDTQYF
15 . TRBJ2-7 . TRBV4-2 TGTGCCAGCAGCCTTCAGGGGAGTGAGGCCTACGAGCAGTACTTC CASSLQGSEAYEQYF
19 once TRBJ1-3 . TRBV5-1 TGCGCCAGCAGCCATAAAATACCGACAGTATATGTCACTGGAAACACCATATATTTT CASSHKIPTVYVTGNTIYF
12 . TRBJ1-1 . TRBV19 TGTGCCACCCTATCACCCACCACTGAAGCTTTCTTT CATLSPTTEAFF
12 . TRBJ2-5 . TRBV12-3/TRBV12-4 TGTGCCAGCAGTTTCTCTCTGTTAACCCAGTACTTC CASSFSLLTQYF
13 . TRBJ2-1 TRBD2 TRBV7-2 TGTGCCAGCAGCTTAGAAACTAGCGGGAGGCAGTTCTTC CASSLETSGRQFF
14 . TRBJ2-5 TRBD1 TRBV2 TGTGCCAGCAGTGATAGGGGACAGCAAGAGACCCAGTACTTC CASSDRGQQETQYF
16 once TRBJ2-7 TRBD1 TRBV4-3 TGCGCCAGCAGCCAAGATTTCACCAGGGGGTGGAACGAGCAGTACTTC CASSQDFTRGWNEQYF
16 . TRBJ2-3 TRBD2 TRBV7-8 TGTGCCAGCAGCTTAGCTTTAGCGGGATCGGCAGATACGCAGTATTTT CASSLALAGSADTQYF
14 . TRBJ2-2 . TRBV28 TGTGCCAGCAGACAGACAGACGCCACCGGGGAGCTGTTTTTT CASRQTDATGELFF
15 . TRBJ2-2 TRBD1 TRBV5-4 TGTGCCAGCAGCCGAGGACAGGGCAAGGGCGGGGAGCTGTTTTTT CASSRGQGKGGELFF
14 . TRBJ1-1 . TRBV18 TGTGCCAGCTCACTGGGGGCAAGGGGCACTGAAGCTTTCTTT CASSLGARGTEAFF
12 . TRBJ2-5 . TRBV18 TGTGCCAGCTCTCCCTCTCAAGAGACCCAGTACTTC CASSPSQETQYF
13 . TRBJ1-6 . TRBV5-1 TGCGCCAGCAGCGCGGCAGACAATTCACCCCTCCACTTT CASSAADNSPLHF
13 . TRBJ2-7 . TRBV5-1 TGCGCCAGCAGCCCTTCAGGGGCGCAGGAGCAGTACTTC CASSPSGAQEQYF
15 . TRBJ1-2 . TRBV28 TGTGCCAGCAGTGAGGAGACCTACAGGGTTGGCGGCTACACCTTC CASSEETYRVGGYTF
13 . TRBJ1-2 . TRBV7-9 TGTGCCAGCAGCTCAGGACTGAACTATGGCTACACCTTC CASSSGLNYGYTF
14 . TRBJ1-2 TRBD1 TRBV7-2 TGTGCCAGCAGCGCACAGGGGGCGGACTATGGCTACACCTTC CASSAQGADYGYTF
14 . TRBJ1-1 . TRBV6-2/TRBV6-3 TGTGCCAGCAGTCCACCCCAGGGGCTGGGTGAAGCTTTCTTT CASSPPQGLGEAFF
14 . TRBJ1-4 TRBD1 TRBV5-1 TGCGCCAGCAGCCCGACAGGGGGCGATGAAAAACTGTTTTTT CASSPTGGDEKLFF
18 . TRBJ1-1 TRBD1 TRBV7-3 TGTGCCAGCAGCTTAACATCCCGGGGACAGGGCCTGAACACTGAAGCTTTCTTT CASSLTSRGQGLNTEAFF
14 . TRBJ1-2 . TRBV30 TGTGCCTGGAGTAACAGCCAGGGATACTATGGCTACACCTTC CAWSNSQGYYGYTF
11 . TRBJ1-2 . TRBV7-9 TGTGCCAGCAGGGCTACGGGGGGCTACACCTTC CASRATGGYTF
15 . TRBJ2-5 TRBD2 TRBV11-3 TGTGCCAGCAGCTCCCGGACTAGCGGGAGAGAGACCCAGTACTTC CASSSRTSGRETQYF
14 once TRBJ1-2 TRBD1 TRBV9 TGTGCCAGCAGCCCCTCGGGACAGGTGGGCGGCTACACCTTC CASSPSGQVGGYTF
16 . TRBJ1-2 . TRBV7-2 TGTGCCAGCAGCAGTATCGGGGGACCGGGAAACTATGGCTACACCTTC CASSSIGGPGNYGYTF
16 . TRBJ2-7 TRBD2 TRBV4-1 TGCGCCAGCGTACCTTCGCCGGGACTAGATTACCACGAGCAGTACTTC CASVPSPGLDYHEQYF
13 . TRBJ1-6 . TRBV12-3/TRBV12-4 TGTGCCAGCAGTTTGGCCGGGGTGCCACCCCTCCACTTT CASSLAGVPPLHF
15 . TRBJ2-2 . TRBV7-2 TGTGCCAGCAGCATCGGGGGGCCGGGGACCGGGGAGCTGTTTTTT CASSIGGPGTGELFF
14 . TRBJ1-5 . TRBV3-1/TRBV3-2 TGTGCCAGCAGCCAAACCGGGGTCAATCAGCCCCAGCATTTT CASSQTGVNQPQHF
13 . TRBJ1-2 . TRBV6-5 TGTGCCAGCAGGGACACAGAATTATATGGCTACACCTTC CASRDTELYGYTF
12 . TRBJ2-1 . TRBV29-1 TGCAGCGGGGGACGGGAGTACAATGAGCAGTTCTTC CSGGREYNEQFF
17 . TRBJ1-6 TRBD1 TRBV4-1 TGCGCCAGCAGCGTTGGGACAGGGAGGTCCTATAATTCACCCCTCCACTTT CASSVGTGRSYNSPLHF
16 . TRBJ1-1 TRBD1 TRBV2 TGTGCCAGCAGTGATCAGGGGGCGCGGATGAACACTGAAGCTTTCTTT CASSDQGARMNTEAFF
18 . TRBJ1-1 . TRBV3-1/TRBV3-2 TGTGCCAGCAGCCATGAATTACAGGGATTGGCGGCGGACACTGAAGCTTTCTTT CASSHELQGLAADTEAFF
15 . TRBJ2-5 . TRBV7-9 TGTGCCAGCAGCTTAGTGGAGGGGTCCCTAGAGACCCAGTACTTC CASSLVEGSLETQYF
15 . TRBJ2-7 . TRBV4-1 TGCGCCAGCAGCCAAGACAAATCAGTCTCCTACGAGCAGTACTTC CASSQDKSVSYEQYF
15 . TRBJ1-2 TRBD1 TRBV7-8 TGTGCCAGCAGCCCGAACAGGGGTAACGCGGATGGCTACACCTTC CASSPNRGNADGYTF
17 . TRBJ2-7 TRBD1 TRBV5-4 TGTGCCAGCAGCTTGAAGCTCGCCAGGGCGACAGGGAACGAGCAGTACTTC CASSLKLARATGNEQYF
13 . TRBJ2-2 . TRBV7-6 TGTGCCAGCCAGTGGACAACAAACGGGGAGCTGTTTTTT CASQWTTNGELFF
14 . TRBJ2-2 . TRBV28 TGTGCCAGCAGTTCCCAGGGAAACACCGGGGAGCTGTTTTTT CASSSQGNTGELFF